This T cell receptor (beta chain) was identified in a study of graft-versus-host responses after intestinal transplantation. Study background: For around 3 years after anti-thymocyte globulin induction, all recipients took tacrolimus and steroids. Study-wide points: Peak levels of circulating GvH clones tracked with early post-transplant HvG declines. Allografts from individuals with graft-donor T cell macrochimerism displayed high graft-versus-host to host-versus-graft clonal ratios.

The CDR3 spans 16 residues. Trimming at V came to 3 bases and at J to 4 bases, leaving 7 bases not matched to a gene. Germline V gene lookup returns CDR1 SGHRS and CDR2 YFSETQ. The authors sorted proliferating CFSE-low CD3+CD4+ and CD3+CD8+ responders after the reaction. Sequencing used immunoSEQ multiplex PCR; TCRdb keeps in-frame clones, though not all of them. The table shows 6,000 to 9,000 clones, with about 31% occurring only once. The chain has TRBV5-1 and TRBJ2-1; TRBD2 aligns across 10 bases. The sequences come from alloreactive CD4+ T cells from a mixed lymphocyte reaction culture, collected before transplantation. Sample subset: CFSE-low proliferating T cells sorted from roughly six-day pre-transplant mixed lymphocyte reaction (GvH or HvG direction). This receptor was identified in a human patient who was an organ donor for intestinal transplantation. The CDR3 DNA follows: TGCGCCAGCAGCTCCAATCCTAGCGGGGGATACAATGAGCAGTTCTTC. This sequence encodes CASSSNPSGGYNEQFF.